This T cell receptor beta chain was identified in a study of blood T cell repertoires in COVID-19. Looking at the study overall: T cells, B-cell-depleted T cells, or PBMCs supplied cDNA or gDNA.

TCRdb's copy holds only in-frame clones and misses some; the assay was immunoSEQ multiplex PCR. Among approximately 170,000 clones, approximately 77% were seen once, and the ten largest hold roughly a tenth. The ends were cut back, 4 bases at V and 4 bases at J, with 14 bases in the middle. This CDR3 region has 14 residues. Looked up from germline, CDR1 is SGHRS and CDR2 is YFSETQ. This clonotype was sampled from an elderly woman with active or convalescent COVID-19. Sequenced input: peripheral blood. The chain is built from TRBV5-1 and TRBJ1-1, with a weak D call TRBD1 (6 bases). CDR3 sequence: CASSPPGAGTEAFF. CDR3 DNA sequence: TGCGCCAGCAGCCCCCCAGGGGCGGGCACTGAAGCTTTCTTT.